This T cell receptor beta chain was identified during a study of beta chain features in type 1 diabetes. Notes on the study in general: Naive, central memory and Treg TCRB repertoires seemed to resemble each other more closely in patients than they did in healthy donors.

Expressed TCRB transcripts got sequenced, as all isolated RNA was reverse transcribed. Method: immunoSEQ multiplex PCR; TCRdb's copy keeps in-frame clones and lacks some. The sample has about 140,000 clones, about 7.1% seen once. A few counts support this clone. The antigen is not known. Sequences were obtained from central memory CD4+ T cells from blood. The receptor was isolated from a woman aged 30 to 39 in good health.

CDR3 nucleotide sequence: TGTGCCATCAGCGTGACAGGGTTTCCAATAAGCTCCTACGAGCAGTACTTC. Protein sequence: CAISVTGFPISSYEQYF. The chain employs TRBV10-3 and TRBJ2-7; the match to TRBD1 covers 7 bases. V gave up 6 bases and J gave up 0 bases; unmatched junction bases: 14. CDR1 and CDR2 from the germline V gene are ENHRY and SYGVKD. This CDR3 has 17 amino acids.